The 2 T cell receptor beta chains below come from one sample, sequenced in a study of naive and memory T cell subsets. Findings and limits, study-wide: A few larger clonotypes appeared in naive repertoires, especially CD8, possibly memory cells re-expressing CD45RA.

Two oligonucleotides, mixed equimolar, formed the beta constant-region primer covering TRBC1 and TRBC2. Four rounds of PCR amplified the ligated cDNA using nested alpha and beta constant-region primers plus SP2. From the UMI-ligation and nested PCR reads, TCRdb called clonotypes with MiXCR, one entry per CDR3 protein. The table has 95,000 to 110,000 distinct CDR3 sequences, about 14% seen once. These TCRs' antigens remain unknown. Sequencing used naive CD8+ T cells from blood. The source is a human donor in good health.

This clonotype was observed a handful of times. The chain couples TRBV7-9 to TRBJ1-1; D gene uncertain. Trimming stripped 1 base from V and 6 bases from J, with 6 bases between. CDR3 size: 12 residues. The V gene's germline CDR1 is SEHNR and CDR2 FQNEAQ (reference sequence). The CDR3 DNA reads TGTGCCAGCAGCTTAGTGACGGCTGAAGCTTTCTTT. Protein: CASSLVTAEAFF. Full variable domain (outside the CDR3, taken from reference TRBV7-9 and TRBJ1-1): DTGVSQNPRHKITKRGQNVTFRCDPISEHNRLYWYRQTLGQGPEFLTYFQNEAQLEKSRLLSDRFSAERPKGSFSTLEIQRTEQGDSAMYLCASSLVTAEAFFGQGTRLTVV.

This clonotype was seen a handful of times. This chain uses TRBV28 with TRBJ2-1; perhaps TRBD2 as D (6 bases). Between the trimmed V and J ends, which lost 7 bases and 8 bases, there was a span of 15 bases. CDR1 is MDHEN, CDR2 SYDVKM, per germline. This CDR3 spans 13 amino acids. Here the CDR3 reads CASNMGGRDEQFF. The DNA for the CDR3 is TGTGCCAGCAATATGGGGGGTCGAGATGAGCAGTTCTTC.